These 26 T cell receptor beta chains were sequenced from one sample in a study of T cells after yellow fever vaccination. TCRdb re-called the 5' RACE reads through MiXCR, storing one row per CDR3 protein. The sample has almost 600,000 distinct CDR3 sequences, around an eighth seen once. The sample in question was PBMCs, obtained on the day of the yellow fever booster vaccination. Receptors were obtained from a man aged 25 to 45 who received the YFV17D yellow fever vaccine.

This rearrangement joins TRBV7-8 to TRBJ2-7; TRBD2 agrees at 14 bases. J was trimmed by 6 bases and V by 6 bases; bases with no gene match: 4. This CDR3 has 14 amino acids. In germline, CDR1 is SGHVS, CDR2 FQNEAQ. CDR3 bases: TGTGCCAGCAGTTTTGGGACTAGCGGGAGCGAGCAGTACTTC. It is translated as CASSFGTSGSEQYF. The full variable domain, completed using reference TRBV7-8 and TRBJ2-7, is GAGVSQSPRYKVAKRGQDVALRCDPISGHVSLFWYQQALGQGPEFLTYFQNEAQLDKSGLPSDRFFAERPEGSVSTLKIQRTQQEDSAVYLCASSFGTSGSEQYFGPGTRLTVT.

The chain links TRBV12-3 or TRBV12-4 to TRBJ2-2, with D uncertain. This CDR3 contains 13 residues. Trimming shortened V by 6 bases and J by 1 base, and 6 bases separated the two germline ends. CDR3 sequence reads: CASRLRNTGELFF. The CDR3 DNA reads TGTGCCAGCAGACTCAGGAACACCGGGGAGCTGTTTTTT.

This clonotype showed up just a few times. The V gene is TRBV6-1, the J gene TRBJ2-3; 8 positions agree with TRBD2. CDR3 size: 15 residues. Germline CDR1 reads MNHNS; CDR2 reads SASEGT. After removal of 6 bases from V and 4 bases from J, the junction contained 9 bases not matched to a gene. CDR3 residues: CASSLSGMPPDTQYF. CDR3 sequence (DNA): TGTGCCAGCAGCCTTAGCGGGATGCCCCCAGATACGCAGTATTTT.

This clonotype was counted between two and nine times. The genes are TRBV7-6 and TRBJ2-3, with 14 bases identical to TRBD2. Looked up from germline, CDR1 is SGHVS and CDR2 is FNYEAQ. The junction had 9 bases not matched to a gene; V was cut back by 0 bases and J by 4 bases. CDR3 length: 19 residues. The CDR3 region is CASSLAPMTSGRGADTQYF. CDR3 DNA sequence: TGTGCCAGCAGCTTAGCGCCCATGACTAGCGGGAGGGGTGCAGATACGCAGTATTTT. Looking up the rest from reference TRBV7-6 and TRBJ2-3 gives the full variable domain: GAGVSQSPRYKVTKRGQDVALRCDPISGHVSLYWYRQALGQGPEFLTYFNYEAQQDKSGLPNDRFSAERPEGSISTLTIQRTEQRDSAMYRCASSLAPMTSGRGADTQYFGPGTRLTVL.

The rearrangement links TRBV7-2 to TRBJ2-5, with unresolved D. V was clipped by 5 bases and J by 0 bases, with 7 bases between them. CDR1 and CDR2 from the germline V gene are SGHTA and FQGNSA. This CDR3 comprises 13 residues. CDR3 in amino acids: CASSQPNQETQYF. The CDR3 DNA sequence: TGTGCCAGCAGCCAACCAAACCAAGAGACCCAGTACTTC.

This clonotype has at least ten counts. This rearrangement joins TRBV18 to TRBJ2-7; a weak D match, TRBD1 (5 bases). The CDR3 runs to 15 residues. Germline lookup yields CDR1 KGHSH and CDR2 LQKENI. Trimming shortened V by 4 bases and J by 5 bases, and 18 bases separated the two germline ends. The CDR3 region has the DNA TGTGCCAGCTCACAAAAAAAGACAGTAAACCACGAGCAGTACTTC. Its protein is CASSQKKTVNHEQYF.

This rearrangement joins TRBV6-2 or TRBV6-3 to TRBJ2-3; D gene ambiguous. V shed 6 bases and J shed 5 bases, with 18 bases lying between them. CDR1 is MNHEY and CDR2 is SVGEGT in the germline V gene. This CDR3 has 15 amino acids. The CDR3 is CASSPGRTRGDTQYF. DNA for the CDR3: TGTGCCAGCAGCCCAGGCAGGACCAGAGGAGATACGCAGTATTTT.

The chain is built from TRBV7-2 and TRBJ2-2; 8 bases agree with TRBD1. The CDR3 has 15 amino acids. Losses at the gene ends were 5 bases for V and 1 base for J; bases not matched to a gene: 3. Per germline, CDR1 SGHTA and CDR2 FQGNSA. CDR3 residues: CASSMDRVNTGELFF. The CDR3 DNA follows: TGTGCCAGCAGCATGGACAGGGTGAACACCGGGGAGCTGTTTTTT.

This clonotype was detected a few times. V gene TRBV6-1 combines with J gene TRBJ2-6, with D tentatively TRBD1 (6 bases). CDR1 is MNHNS, CDR2 SASEGT, per germline. The CDR3 spans 14 residues. Trimming shortened V by 10 bases and J by 1 base, and 11 bases separated the two germline ends. The CDR3 coding sequence is TGTGCCACACACAGGGAATCTGGGGCCAACGTCCTGACTTTC. Protein sequence: CATHRESGANVLTF.

This clonotype was detected a few times. This rearrangement joins TRBV29-1 to TRBJ2-3; D gene ambiguous. V gave up 0 bases and J gave up 4 bases, with 8 bases separating them. Germline V gene lookup returns CDR1 SQVTM and CDR2 ANQGSEA. This CDR3 contains 13 residues. CDR3 coding DNA: TGCAGCGTTGAAGATGTAACGGCAGATACGCAGTATTTT. Encoded protein: CSVEDVTADTQYF.

This clonotype was found a few times. The chain joins TRBV20-1 to TRBJ2-5; TRBD1 aligns across 9 bases. The V segment lost 6 bases and the J segment 4 bases; nucleotides outside the gene matches: 6. The CDR3 totals 13 residues. Germline CDR1 is DFQATT and CDR2 is SNEGSKA (reference sequence). CDR3 coding DNA: TGCAGTGCAGAGGACAGGGGTCGAGAGACCCAGTACTTC. It encodes CSAEDRGRETQYF.

This clonotype was recorded a few times. J is TRBJ2-1 and V is TRBV5-4, with 14 bases matching TRBD2. CDR3 length: 16 residues. Germline CDR1 and CDR2: SGHNT and YYREEE (reference sequence). The V and J ends lost 3 bases and 9 bases, in that order; junction bases with no gene match: 8. The CDR3 sequence is CASSYEPTSGRAEQFF. Written as DNA, the CDR3 is TGTGCCAGCAGCTACGAGCCGACTAGCGGGAGGGCTGAGCAGTTCTTC.

In this sample, this clonotype turned up a few times. The chain combines TRBV18 with TRBJ2-1; D is possibly TRBD1 (5 bases). V was trimmed by 3 bases and J by 2 bases, leaving 14 bases between them. The germline V gene has CDR1 KGHSH and CDR2 LQKENI. The CDR3 runs 16 residues. For the CDR3, the DNA is TGTGCCAGCTCACCCTTACCCAGGGTGCCCTACAATGAGCAGTTCTTC. Its translation is CASSPLPRVPYNEQFF.

The V call is TRBV7-7, the J call TRBJ2-7, with D possibly TRBD1 on 5 matching bases. The V end was cut by 5 bases, the J end by 3 bases, with 11 bases between. The CDR3 covers 13 residues. Germline loops: CDR1 SSHAT, CDR2 FNYEAQ (reference sequence). The CDR3 here is CASSDTGGYEQYF. DNA of the CDR3: TGTGCCAGCAGCGATACAGGCGGCTACGAGCAGTACTTC.

The V and J genes are TRBV7-2 and TRBJ2-7; 7 nucleotides align to TRBD1. Looked up from germline, CDR1 is SGHTA and CDR2 is FQGNSA. This CDR3 contains 14 residues. The trim removed 4 bases at V and 0 bases at J, leaving 3 bases unmatched. CDR3 loop: CASSSGQSSYEQYF. CDR3 nucleotides: TGTGCCAGCAGCTCGGGACAGAGCTCCTACGAGCAGTACTTC.

Only a few counts were recorded for this clonotype. The chain uses TRBV29-1 and TRBJ2-5; D gene ambiguous. This CDR3 has 12 residues. V lost 4 bases and J lost 5, with 11 bases in between. CDR1 is SQVTM, CDR2 ANQGSEA, per germline. CDR3 coding DNA: TGCAGCGTTGGTTTGGTTGAGGAGACCCAGTACTTC. Its translation is CSVGLVEETQYF.

This chain links TRBV20-1 with TRBJ2-7, with TRBD1 matching 7 bases. Germline CDR1 DFQATT, CDR2 SNEGSKA (reference sequence). The CDR3 contains 15 residues. V lost 6 bases, J lost 7 bases, and 18 bases stayed unmatched. CDR3 amino acids: CSALQPGTEVREQYF. The CDR3 DNA reads TGCAGTGCCCTACAACCCGGGACAGAGGTCCGGGAGCAGTACTTC.

The chain employs TRBV7-6 and TRBJ2-3; 7 bases agree with TRBD2. V trimming: 7 bases; J trimming: 7 bases; junction bases outside the gene matches: 14. Per germline, CDR1 SGHVS and CDR2 FNYEAQ. The CDR3 is 15 residues long. CDR3 in DNA: TGTGCCAGCACCGCCTCTAGCGGATTCTCGAATACGCAGTATTTT. This sequence encodes CASTASSGFSNTQYF. The variable domain in full, completed from reference TRBV7-6 and TRBJ2-3, reads GAGVSQSPRYKVTKRGQDVALRCDPISGHVSLYWYRQALGQGPEFLTYFNYEAQQDKSGLPNDRFSAERPEGSISTLTIQRTEQRDSAMYRCASTASSGFSNTQYFGPGTRLTVL.

The J gene is TRBJ2-7, the V gene TRBV7-2, with D uncertain. V dropped 4 bases and J dropped 2 bases, with 9 bases sitting between them. The CDR3 contains 13 residues. CDR1 and CDR2 (germline): SGHTA, FQGNSA. The CDR3 region has the DNA TGTGCCAGCAGCTCCAGCGTAGCCTACGAGCAGTACTTC. This gives the protein CASSSSVAYEQYF.

The rearrangement joins TRBV12-3 or TRBV12-4 to TRBJ2-1; TRBD2 matches 14 bases. The CDR3 runs to 17 residues. V trimming: 3 bases; J trimming: 3 bases; junction bases outside the gene matches: 4. CDR3 in amino acids: CASSFDGLAGGYNEQFF. The CDR3 DNA reads TGTGCCAGCAGTTTCGACGGACTAGCGGGGGGCTACAATGAGCAGTTCTTC.

The chain is built from TRBV2 and TRBJ2-4; D gene unclear. This CDR3 is built from 15 residues. V shed 4 bases and J shed 0 bases, with 10 bases lying between them. Germline CDR1 reads SNHLY; CDR2 reads FYNNEI. CDR3 sequence: CASSVRALAKNIQYF. CDR3 nucleotide sequence: TGTGCCAGCAGTGTCAGAGCTCTAGCCAAAAACATTCAGTACTTC.

This clonotype was detected ten times or more. One end of the junction is discordant with germline, which a read error may explain. This chain links TRBV5-1 with TRBJ1-2; the D gene is possibly TRBD1 (5 bases). This CDR3 contains 13 residues. Germline V CDR1 and CDR2: SGHRS, YFSETQ. The CDR3 loop reads CASSLGQGGGYTF. The CDR3 DNA is TGTGCCAGCAGTTTAGGGCAGGGAGGCGGCTACACCTTC.

This clonotype was detected only once. The genes are TRBV12-3 or TRBV12-4 and TRBJ2-7; 9 bases are shared with TRBD2. V shed 3 bases, J shed 3 bases, and the junction held 6 bases outside the gene matches. CDR3 length equals 15 residues. CDR3 bases: TGTGCCAGCAGTTTTGTTGTAGCGGGAGACTACGAGCAGTACTTC. This gives the protein CASSFVVAGDYEQYF.

The J gene is TRBJ2-1, the V gene TRBV20-1; 9 bases agree with TRBD2. Germline loops: CDR1 DFQATT, CDR2 SNEGSKA (reference sequence). This CDR3 spans 16 amino acids. The junction had 10 bases not matched to a gene; V was cut back by 3 bases and J by 4 bases. The CDR3 coding sequence is TGCAGTGCTAGTTTAGCGGGAGTTTCGGGATACAATGAGCAGTTCTTC. This encodes CSASLAGVSGYNEQFF.

The genes are TRBV28 and TRBJ1-1; D gene unclear. V was shortened by 4 bases and J by 0 bases, with 18 bases between the two germline ends. This CDR3 comprises 17 residues. CDR1 and CDR2 (germline): MDHEN, SYDVKM. CDR3 DNA: TGTGCCAGCAGTTCTATCCGTCGGTGGGTGATGAACACTGAAGCTTTCTTT. It translates to CASSSIRRWVMNTEAFF.

This clonotype was counted between two and nine times. The chain employs TRBV20-1 and TRBJ2-1; D gene ambiguous. The V end lost 4 bases, the J end lost 7 bases, and 5 bases lay between the germline ends. Germline V lookup: CDR1 DFQATT, CDR2 SNEGSKA (reference sequence). This CDR3 is built from 10 residues. The DNA of the CDR3 is TGCAGTGCTAACAAGAATGAGCAGTTCTTC. Protein: CSANKNEQFF.